Following are 15 T cell receptor beta chains from one sample sequenced in a study of beta chain features in type 1 diabetes. General observations from the study: There was a moderate but significant shortening of TCRB CDR3s in all four CD4+ subsets of Type 1 diabetes patients.

The study reverse transcribed the entire isolated RNA, so it sequenced expressed TCRB transcripts. Method: immunoSEQ multiplex PCR; TCRdb's copy keeps in-frame clones and lacks some. This sample has approximately 600,000 clones, with around an eighth found just once. These receptors lack a known antigen. Sequencing was performed on naive CD4+ T cells from blood. The receptors were gathered from a man younger than 45 with type 1 diabetes.

This rearrangement joins TRBV7-2 to TRBJ2-5; maybe TRBD1 (6 bases). The V and J ends lost 5 bases and 3 bases respectively, with 13 bases between them. The CDR3 covers 14 residues. CDR1 and CDR2 (germline): SGHTA, FQGNSA. In DNA form, the CDR3 reads TGTGCCAGCAGCACCCGGACAGTAGAAGAGACCCAGTACTTC. It codes for CASSTRTVEETQYF.

This clone was seen more than once but under ten times. CDR3 in DNA: TGTGCCACCAGCAGAGATGAAGAGTTTAGCAATCAGCCCCAGCATTTT. Translation: CATSRDEEFSNQPQHF. The rearrangement uses TRBV15 and TRBJ1-5, with D hard to call. The germline CDR1 and CDR2 sequences are LNHNV and YYDKDF (reference sequence). The CDR3 has 16 amino acids. V was shortened by 0 bases and J by 0 bases, with 9 bases between the two germline ends.

The chain is built from TRBV11-3 and TRBJ2-2; TRBD2 matches at 9 bases. The CDR3 is 15 amino acids. Per germline, CDR1 SGHNT and CDR2 YENEEA. With 3 bases clipped from V and 3 bases from J, the junction kept 2 bases outside the gene matches. CDR3 in amino acids: CASSLLAGDTGELFF. As DNA, the CDR3 is TGTGCCAGCAGCTTGTTAGCGGGGGACACCGGGGAGCTGTTTTTT.

A few counts support this clone. V and J are TRBV28 and TRBJ2-5; weak D call: TRBD1 (5 bases). This CDR3 is 15 amino acids long. CDR1 and CDR2 from the germline V gene are MDHEN and SYDVKM. Trimming took 1 base from V and 7 from J, leaving 16 bases between them. The CDR3 DNA follows: TGTGCCAGCAGTTTATTATCAGGGAAGGGAACGACCCAGTACTTC. Its translation is CASSLLSGKGTTQYF.

This clone came up a few times. The chain uses TRBV7-2 and TRBJ2-2, with 7 nucleotides matching TRBD1. CDR3 length: 16 residues. Looked up from germline, CDR1 is SGHTA and CDR2 is FQGNSA. Trimming cost V 6 bases and J 0 bases; bases outside gene matches: 7. The CDR3 region is CASRARQGANTGELFF. The CDR3, as DNA: TGTGCCAGCAGGGCCCGGCAGGGGGCGAACACCGGGGAGCTGTTTTTT.

The rearrangement links TRBV5-6 to TRBJ2-7; the D call may be TRBD1 or TRBD2 (5 bases each). From germline, CDR1 is SGHDT and CDR2 YYEEEE. The CDR3 is made up of 11 amino acids. The ends were cut back, 4 bases at V and 10 bases at J, with 12 bases in the middle. CDR3 residues: CASSRRGDQYF. CDR3 sequence (DNA): TGTGCCAGCAGCCGGCGAGGGGACCAGTACTTC.

The V gene is TRBV27, the J gene TRBJ1-6; D gene unclear. The V and J ends lost 2 bases and 5 bases respectively, with 10 bases between them. Per germline, CDR1 MNHEY and CDR2 SMNVEV (reference sequence). The CDR3 spans 15 residues. The CDR3 loop reads CASSLTEADNSPLHF. The DNA of the CDR3 is TGTGCCAGCAGTTTAACCGAGGCCGATAATTCACCCCTCCACTTT.

Only a few counts were recorded for this clone. The gene calls are TRBV7-2 and TRBJ1-6; no firm D call. Between the trimmed V and J ends, which lost 4 bases and 0 bases, there was a span of 7 bases. The germline CDR1 and CDR2 sequences are SGHTA and FQGNSA. The CDR3 extends over 15 amino acids. CDR3 sequence: CASSWGSSYNSPLHF. CDR3 DNA sequence: TGTGCCAGCAGCTGGGGAAGCTCCTATAATTCACCCCTCCACTTT.

V is TRBV30 and J is TRBJ1-5; D is unresolved. V was shortened by 1 base and J by 4 bases, with 5 bases between the two germline ends. From germline, CDR1 is GTSNPN and CDR2 SVGIG (reference sequence). CDR3 size: 12 residues. The CDR3 DNA is TGTGCCTGGAGTGGCATTAATCAGCCCCAGCATTTT. It translates to CAWSGINQPQHF.

The sample holds a few counts of this clone. This chain's CDR3 is CASSPGTGLDEQFF. CDR3 coding DNA: TGCGCCAGCAGCCCGGGGACAGGGTTGGATGAGCAGTTCTTC. The chain is built from TRBV5-1 and TRBJ2-1; 9 bases align to TRBD1. The J segment lost 8 bases and the V segment lost 4 bases, leaving 7 bases of the junction unmatched. CDR1 and CDR2 from the germline V gene are SGHRS and YFSETQ. The CDR3 covers 14 residues. Full variable domain (rest looked up from reference TRBV5-1 and TRBJ2-1): KAGVTQTPRYLIKTRGQQVTLSCSPISGHRSVSWYQQTPGQGLQFLFEYFSETQRNKGNFPGRFSGRQFSNSRSEMNVSTLELGDSALYLCASSPGTGLDEQFFGPGTRLTVL.

This clone has a handful of counts. CDR3 sequence (DNA): TGTGCCAGCAGCTCCACCTTGGTCCCCTACGAGCAGTACTTC. This translates into CASSSTLVPYEQYF. The chain recombines TRBV7-2 with TRBJ2-7, with unresolved D. V was cut by 4 bases and J by 2 bases, with 12 bases left in between. This CDR3 contains 14 residues. The V gene's germline CDR1 is SGHTA and CDR2 FQGNSA.

This chain uses TRBV19 with TRBJ2-1; 13 positions match TRBD2. The V gene's germline CDR1 is LNHDA and CDR2 SQIVND (reference sequence). CDR3 length: 17 residues. Losses at the gene ends were 2 bases for V and 10 bases for J; bases not matched to a gene: 11. CDR3 nucleotides: TGTGCCAGTAGTATAAGGGGACTAGCGGGGCCTCGAGGAGAGCAGTTCTTC. This translates into CASSIRGLAGPRGEQFF.

This clone has more than one count but fewer than ten. The chain carries TRBV2 and TRBJ1-4, with 8 bases lining up with TRBD1. The ends lost 4 bases at V and 8 bases at J; junction bases unmatched: 6. In germline, CDR1 is SNHLY, CDR2 FYNNEI. This CDR3 is built from 14 residues. The CDR3 region is CASSGRTGTEKLFF. The CDR3 DNA is TGTGCCAGCAGTGGACGGACAGGGACAGAAAAACTGTTTTTT.

This clone was seen more than once but under ten times. V is TRBV29-1 and J is TRBJ2-1; 9 bases fit TRBD1. With 6 bases clipped from V and 3 bases from J, the junction kept 12 bases outside the gene matches. The CDR3 consists of 16 residues. Germline CDR1 is SQVTM and CDR2 is ANQGSEA. CDR3 bases: TGCAGCGTCCGCCCCCACGGGACAGGGCTCTACAATGAGCAGTTCTTC. Protein: CSVRPHGTGLYNEQFF.

The chain has TRBV5-4 and TRBJ2-3; D remains ambiguous. The germline CDR1 and CDR2 sequences are SGHNT and YYREEE (reference sequence). V gave up 1 base and J gave up 2 bases, with 11 bases separating them. The CDR3 runs to 15 residues. CDR3 loop: CASSLSQLPTDTQYF. CDR3 bases: TGTGCCAGCAGCTTGAGTCAGTTGCCCACAGATACGCAGTATTTT.